A single sample is the source of the 27 T cell receptor beta chains below, sequenced in a study of T cell responses to AZD1222 COVID-19 vaccine. Data came from immunoSEQ multiplex PCR; TCRdb stores just in-frame clones and leaves some out. The data contain fewer than 150,000 clones, more than 75% of them seen just once; the ten biggest clones take up 6.5% to 9.5%. Sequencing was performed on peripheral blood, taken on day 0 of AZD1222 vaccination. The receptors here all came from an adult in good health.

The rearrangement joins TRBV7-2 to TRBJ2-3; D is unclear. Germline CDR1 SGHTA, CDR2 FQGNSA. This CDR3 is built from 14 residues. Trimming removed 5 bases from V and 1 base from J, with 10 bases in between. CDR3 in amino acids: CASSQRTGTDTQYF. In DNA, the CDR3 is TGTGCCAGCAGCCAGAGGACCGGCACAGATACGCAGTATTTT.

The chain recombines TRBV28 with TRBJ2-7; no clear D. This CDR3 region has 11 residues. Germline V lookup: CDR1 MDHEN, CDR2 SYDVKM. Trimming took off 2 bases at V and 2 bases at J, with 1 base between the two ends. The CDR3 bases are TGTGCCAGCAGTTTACCCTACGAGCAGTACTTC. Protein sequence: CASSLPYEQYF.

The J gene is TRBJ1-2, the V gene TRBV5-1; weak D call: TRBD1 (5 bases). The V gene's germline CDR1 is SGHRS and CDR2 YFSETQ. Deletions cut 0 bases from V and 6 bases from J, with 9 bases between. CDR3 length equals 13 residues. The CDR3 sequence is CASSLALGHGYTF. The CDR3 DNA follows: TGCGCCAGCAGCTTGGCCTTGGGGCATGGCTACACCTTC.

The gene calls are TRBV10-3 and TRBJ2-3; 9 bases align to TRBD1. Germline-derived CDR1 and CDR2 are ENHRY and SYGVKD. V gave up 2 bases and J gave up 0 bases; unmatched junction bases: 6. CDR3 length equals 17 residues. The CDR3 here is CAISEQMDRGSTDTQYF. The DNA of the CDR3 is TGTGCCATCAGTGAGCAAATGGACAGGGGTAGCACAGATACGCAGTATTTT.

The J gene is TRBJ2-7, the V gene TRBV5-1; TRBD2 matches at 11 bases. Per germline, CDR1 SGHRS and CDR2 YFSETQ. The trim removed 0 bases at V and 5 bases at J, leaving 10 bases unmatched. This CDR3 has 17 residues. CDR3 in DNA: TGCGCCAGCAGCTTGGCCAACGTTCTAGCGGGAGGTAACGAGCAGTACTTC. This translates into CASSLANVLAGGNEQYF.

V and J are TRBV7-6 and TRBJ2-3; possible D gene TRBD2, 7 bases. In germline, CDR1 is SGHVS, CDR2 FNYEAQ. Trimming removed 5 bases at V and 0 bases at J, with 15 bases between. The CDR3 extends over 16 amino acids. CDR3 in DNA: TGTGCCAGCAGCCCCAGCGGGACAACTAGCACAGATACGCAGTATTTT. Encoded protein: CASSPSGTTSTDTQYF.

This sequence joins TRBV28 and TRBJ2-7; 7 positions match TRBD1. The germline V gene encodes CDR1 MDHEN and CDR2 SYDVKM. The CDR3 runs 15 residues. V was pared by 4 bases and J by 3 bases, with 9 bases of the junction left unmatched. The CDR3 DNA reads as TGTGCCAGCAGTTCGACTCGACAGGGATACTACGAGCAGTACTTC. It yields the protein CASSSTRQGYYEQYF. Using reference TRBV28 and TRBJ2-7 for the parts outside the CDR3, the full variable domain is DVKVTQSSRYLVKRTGEKVFLECVQDMDHENMFWYRQDPGLGLRLIYFSYDVKMKEKGDIPEGYSVSREKKERFSLILESASTNQTSMYLCASSSTRQGYYEQYFGPGTRLTVT.

This clone turned up a few times. The chain is built from TRBV27 and TRBJ1-3; D is possibly TRBD1 (5 bases). Trimming left V 0 bases short and J 4 bases short, with 10 bases between. This CDR3 has 15 amino acids. Looked up from germline, CDR1 is MNHEY and CDR2 is SMNVEV (reference sequence). DNA of the CDR3: TGTGCCAGCAGTTTATCGACGGGACGGGGAAACACCATATATTTT. Translation: CASSLSTGRGNTIYF.

The chain uses TRBV6-5 and TRBJ1-2; D not certain. The germline V gene encodes CDR1 MNHEY and CDR2 SVGAGI. This CDR3 spans 13 amino acids. Trimming removed 2 bases from V and 4 bases from J, with 8 bases in between. Here the CDR3 reads CASSYDPFYGYTF. The CDR3, as DNA: TGTGCCAGCAGTTACGACCCCTTCTATGGCTACACCTTC.

CDR3 DNA: TGTGCCAGCAGTTACTGGGCAAGCCGAGGCTACACCTTC. Translated: CASSYWASRGYTF. V usage is TRBV6-2 or TRBV6-3 and J usage is TRBJ1-2; D not certain. Germline CDR1 reads MNHEY; CDR2 reads SVGEGT. The germline V and J ends were trimmed by 1 base and 8 bases, with 11 bases remaining between them. This CDR3 has 13 residues.

This chain uses TRBV3-1 (or the pseudogene TRBV3-2) with TRBJ1-1; D is unclear. The CDR3 covers 14 residues. Trimming pared 4 bases from V and 2 bases from J, leaving 11 bases between. Germline V CDR1 and CDR2: LGHDT, YNNKEL (reference sequence). The CDR3 sequence is CASSLGRTNTEAFF. CDR3 coding DNA: TGTGCCAGCAGCCTCGGACGGACTAACACTGAAGCTTTCTTT.

This clone was seen once. The V call is TRBV7-2, the J call TRBJ2-5; 13 nucleotides align to TRBD2. Unmatched junction bases numbered 8, after V lost 5 bases and J lost 5 bases. The CDR3 has 16 amino acids. CDR1 is SGHTA and CDR2 is FQGNSA in the germline V gene. The CDR3 DNA sequence: TGTGCCAGCAGCCACGGACTAGCGGGAGTGGGCGAGACCCAGTACTTC. It specifies CASSHGLAGVGETQYF.

The chain is built from TRBV30 and TRBJ1-4; D ambiguous. This CDR3 is built from 15 residues. V shed 3 bases and J shed 8 bases, with 19 bases lying between them. CDR1 and CDR2 from the germline V gene are GTSNPN and SVGIG (reference sequence). The CDR3 region is CAWSVPLAGKEKLFF. As DNA, the CDR3 is TGTGCCTGGAGCGTCCCTCTGGCCGGGAAGGAAAAACTGTTTTTT.

The genes are TRBV7-9 and TRBJ2-5, with 11 bases identical to TRBD2. Looked up from germline, CDR1 is SEHNR and CDR2 is FQNEAQ (reference sequence). The junction had 6 bases not matched to a gene; V was cut back by 1 base and J by 5 bases. The CDR3 is 16 amino acids. CDR3 loop: CASSLVVAGGYETQYF. CDR3 nucleotides: TGTGCCAGCAGCTTAGTAGTAGCGGGAGGGTATGAGACCCAGTACTTC. The full variable domain, its missing parts supplied by reference TRBV7-9 and TRBJ2-5, is DTGVSQNPRHKITKRGQNVTFRCDPISEHNRLYWYRQTLGQGPEFLTYFQNEAQLEKSRLLSDRFSAERPKGSFSTLEIQRTEQGDSAMYLCASSLVVAGGYETQYFGPGTRLLVL.

The chain combines TRBV7-8 with TRBJ2-1; maybe TRBD1 (5 bases). Trimming cost V 4 bases and J 10 bases, with 17 bases left between them. The CDR3 covers 14 residues. Germline V lookup: CDR1 SGHVS, CDR2 FQNEAQ. The CDR3 spells CASSSPSRAGEQFF. The CDR3 bases are TGTGCCAGCAGCTCGCCGAGCAGGGCAGGGGAGCAGTTCTTC.

This chain uses TRBV5-8 with TRBJ2-1, with 8 bases that match TRBD2. Germline CDR1 SGHTS, CDR2 YDEGEE. Trimming took 3 bases from V and 8 from J; bases not matched to a gene: 16. The CDR3 sequence is 17 residues long. CDR3 residues: CASSSGLAPSSRDEQFF. DNA of the CDR3: TGTGCCAGCAGCTCTGGACTAGCACCCTCCTCGCGGGATGAGCAGTTCTTC.

The V call is TRBV18, the J call TRBJ2-1, with TRBD1 matching over 9 bases. The junction had 5 bases not matched to a gene; V was cut back by 3 bases and J by 8 bases. In germline, CDR1 is KGHSH, CDR2 LQKENI. The length of the CDR3 is 14 residues. CDR3 amino acids: CASSPSTGGDEQFF. The CDR3 bases are TGTGCCAGCTCACCCTCGACAGGGGGGGATGAGCAGTTCTTC. Full variable domain (missing parts from reference TRBV18 and TRBJ2-1): NAGVMQNPRHLVRRRGQEARLRCSPMKGHSHVYWYRQLPEEGLKFMVYLQKENIIDESGMPKERFSAEFPKEGPSILRIQQVVRGDSAAYFCASSPSTGGDEQFFGPGTRLTVL.

The chain combines TRBV4-2 with TRBJ2-2, with D maybe TRBD2 (5 bases). V lost 0 bases, J lost 0 bases, and 8 bases lay in between. Germline V gene lookup returns CDR1 LGHNA and CDR2 YNFKEQ. The CDR3 consists of 16 residues. The CDR3 spells CASSQDSDANTGELFF. CDR3 nucleotides: TGTGCCAGCAGCCAAGATAGCGATGCGAACACCGGGGAGCTGTTTTTT.

The chain employs TRBV3-1 (or the pseudogene TRBV3-2) and TRBJ2-7; 7 bases agree with TRBD2. The germline gives CDR1 LGHDT, CDR2 YNNKEL (reference sequence). CDR3 length equals 15 residues. V shed 1 base and J 7 bases; nucleotides not matched to a gene: 10. The CDR3 nucleotides are TGTGCCAGCAGCCAAGGGAGCGGGGTCCGGGGTGAGCAGTACTTC. Protein product: CASSQGSGVRGEQYF.

The rearrangement uses TRBV19 and TRBJ2-2; 8 bases align to TRBD1. The CDR3 length is 12 residues. Trimming at V came to 6 bases and at J to 9 bases, leaving 3 bases not matched to a gene. CDR1 LNHDA and CDR2 SQIVND come from the germline V gene (reference sequence). The CDR3: CASRTGARELFF. CDR3 sequence (DNA): TGTGCCAGTAGGACAGGGGCGAGGGAGCTGTTTTTT.

This chain links TRBV27 with TRBJ1-6, with TRBD1 identical over 9 bases. Germline CDR1 and CDR2: MNHEY and SMNVEV (reference sequence). This CDR3 spans 18 amino acids. V was clipped by 3 bases and J by 0 bases; unmatched bases: 6. As DNA, the CDR3 is TGTGCCAGCAGTTTGTTCGGGACAGGGAACTCCTATAATTCACCCCTCCACTTT. The encoded protein is CASSLFGTGNSYNSPLHF.

The CDR3 DNA is TGTGCCAGCAGACAGGGCGGTCGGACCGGGGAGCTGTTTTTT. Protein: CASRQGGRTGELFF. The chain uses TRBV11-3 and TRBJ2-2; weak D call: TRBD1 (6 bases). V dropped 6 bases and J dropped 5 bases, with 13 bases sitting between them. Germline assignment: CDR1 SGHNT and CDR2 YENEEA. This CDR3 region has 14 residues.

This clone is a singleton in its sample. The chain couples TRBV27 to TRBJ1-2, with no clear D. Germline V lookup: CDR1 MNHEY, CDR2 SMNVEV (reference sequence). CDR3 size: 15 residues. The V end was cut by 0 bases, the J end by 1 base, with 9 bases between. CDR3 DNA: TGTGCCAGCAGTTTATCGTCGTCGGGTAACTATGGCTACACCTTC. Translating it yields CASSLSSSGNYGYTF.

The chain employs TRBV28 and TRBJ2-5, with TRBD2 matching over 8 bases. The CDR3 has 15 amino acids. CDR1 MDHEN and CDR2 SYDVKM come from the germline V gene. V trimming: 8 bases; J trimming: 2 bases; junction bases outside the gene matches: 10. In DNA, the CDR3 is TGTGCCAGCCTCCCGGCTGCTAGCGGGCAAGAGACCCAGTACTTC. Translating it yields CASLPAASGQETQYF.

The chain has TRBV12-3 or TRBV12-4 and TRBJ2-1; D is uncertain. V was trimmed by 6 bases and J by 8 bases, leaving 14 bases between them. CDR3 size: 13 residues. The CDR3 loop is CASRSPVGHEQFF. CDR3 nucleotide sequence: TGTGCCAGCAGATCTCCGGTGGGTCATGAGCAGTTCTTC.

This clone was seen just once. V gene TRBV5-1 combines with J gene TRBJ2-3; D unresolved. This CDR3 has 13 amino acids. Per germline, CDR1 SGHRS and CDR2 YFSETQ. Trimming shortened V by 2 bases and J by 6 bases, and 10 bases separated the two germline ends. CDR3 sequence reads: CASSLQYMDTQYF. CDR3 nucleotides: TGCGCCAGCAGCTTACAATACATGGATACGCAGTATTTT.

The chain employs TRBV14 and TRBJ1-3, with a possible D match to TRBD1 (6 bases). V was cut by 0 bases and J by 4 bases, with 13 bases left in between. The CDR3 covers 16 residues. Germline lookup yields CDR1 SGHDN and CDR2 FVKESK. The CDR3 nucleotides are TGTGCCAGCAGCCAAGATTCCCCAGGGGAAGGAAACACCATATATTTT. Its protein product is CASSQDSPGEGNTIYF. The full variable domain, completed using reference TRBV14 and TRBJ1-3, is EAGVTQFPSHSVIEKGQTVTLRCDPISGHDNLYWYRRVMGKEIKFLLHFVKESKQDESGMPNNRFLAERTGGTYSTLKVQPAELEDSGVYFCASSQDSPGEGNTIYFGEGSWLTVV.